This TCR beta chain was sequenced for a study of blood T cell repertoires in COVID-19. Study summary: Whether acute or convalescent, the COVID-19 samples came from the United States, Italy and Spain.

Measured with immunoSEQ multiplex PCR; TCRdb has only the in-frame clones, and not every one. The table lists more than 200,000 clones, about 85% of them singletons. The CDR3 totals 13 residues. Trimming cost V 6 bases and J 3 bases, with 10 bases left between them. Germline V lookup: CDR1 MNHEY, CDR2 SVGEGT. The sample consisted of peripheral blood. The TCR originated in a man younger than 35 with active or convalescent COVID-19. This chain links TRBV6-2 or TRBV6-3 with TRBJ2-3, with D perhaps given as TRBD1 or TRBD2 (7 bases each). CDR3 protein: CASSRGGTDTQYF. In DNA, the CDR3 is TGTGCCAGCAGCAGGGGGGGAACAGATACGCAGTATTTT.